This TCR beta chain was identified in a study of cytomegalovirus exposure and HLA in healthy donors (dated by TCRdb to about 2017). Study-wide context: An earlier analysis of roughly 500 of the donors reported approximately 300 Gb of sequence data and about 100 million unique TCR beta sequences from 190 million or so T cells. An early release covering around 630 HLA-typed donors comprised 300 to 350 gigabases of sequencing data and about 90 million unique TCR sequences. Of the 350 to 400 genotyped donors, around 81% fell in the genetic ancestry cluster associated with self-reported Caucasian donors. The study aimed to test whether cataloging public T cell receptors could reveal signatures of past pathogen exposure. The T cell repertoires of some 700 subjects were profiled by immunosequencing and related to cytomegalovirus serostatus. A separate validation cohort of over a hundred different subjects was used in addition to the roughly 620-subject first cohort. To predict cytomegalovirus infection status, the study combined high-throughput TCR immunosequencing, statistical association of individual TCRs with disease status, and machine learning. In a later analysis, previously published TCR beta repertoires from roughly 710 donors were re-analyzed and high-resolution HLA genotyping was added so that TCR occurrence patterns could be studied. Rather than using new phenotypic data, the later analysis identified candidate immune exposures from TCR beta sequences and from how often those sequences occurred across donors. To decide whether each TCR beta V gene segment behaved as functional or pseudogenic, an earlier analysis of nearly 600 of the donors relied on high-throughput TCR beta sequencing. Alongside the repertoire data, information on donor age, sex, ethnicity and CMV serostatus was compiled. In a later genetic analysis, genome-wide SNP genotypes for about 55% of the roughly 670 donors were used, and that subset was treated as a discovery cohort. Every repertoire in the discovery cohort had been generated on one and the same sequencing platform. Class I and class II HLA loci were covered by the typing at four-digit resolution. The number of donors typed differed by locus, with roughly 629-640 for A, B, C, DRB1 and DQB1, roughly 520 for DQA1, over 600 for DPA1, and 450 to 480 for DPB1. About five DR-DQ haplotypes were handled as single units for association and clustering because linkage in the cohort was strong. Across about 380 genotyped donors of the cohort, an average of about 240,000 unique TCR beta nucleotide sequences per donor were sequenced, and 15% to 20% of those sequences were non-productive. Summary of the overall study and its limitations: The earlier analysis of almost 600 of the donors excluded approximately 15 rarely observed V segments, including chromosome 9 orphons, because counts were too low. Sequencing depth was assumed to be roughly uniform across donors in the presence/absence analyses, though that assumption may not hold. Compared with the approximately 600-donor mean, donors in an Asian-associated ancestry cluster had fewer N-insertions in productive TCRs, according to a later genetic analysis. In a later analysis, HLA-associated TCR beta chains showed more clonal expansion and lower generation probabilities than non-associated chains that were equally common. In a later analysis, most CMV-associated TCR beta chains were found to appear HLA-restricted, with HLA associations seemingly driven largely by CMV exposure. A cluster of highly shared sequence variants was judged likely to represent a technical artifact of the sequencing pipeline. In both the original and validation cohorts, the classifier was reported to diagnose cytomegalovirus status with high specificity and sensitivity. Linkage disequilibrium might explain the correlated functional status among segregating V segments, but an unknown experimental factor could not be ruled out. According to a later analysis, TCR association rates differed among HLA loci, with DRB1 alleles showing the most associated TCRs and HLA-C alleles showing the fewest. Most TCR sequences were observed very rarely across donors, whereas some public TCRs were present in many individuals. Only TCR beta chains were sequenced in this cohort, and the absence of alpha or paired-chain data limited detectable features. In a later analysis, over 15,000 TCR beta sequences were associated with specific HLA alleles at a false discovery rate of 0.05. The authors suggested that the approach could potentially be extended to other disease states and immunological phenotypes. HLA typing was unavailable for some donors at each locus, so association tests used only the typed subset. In the study, around 150 TCR beta chains were listed as associated with cytomegalovirus. In a later genetic analysis, a missense DCLRE1C variant was associated with V-gene and J-gene trimming of TCR beta chains, and the association was replicated in an independent cohort. Several of the top co-occurrence clusters appeared to be linked to parvovirus B19, influenza, CMV and Epstein-Barr virus, according to a later analysis. In vitro tests confirmed that a few of the cytomegalovirus-associated TCR beta chains recognize cytomegalovirus antigens. Broadly in line with IMGT annotations, most TCR beta V segments showed up in productive rearrangements about 87% or about 30% of the time in an earlier analysis of some 590 of the donors. Some IMGT-functional V segments, including TRBV6-2 and TRBV6-3, could not be distinguished by the 87-base-pair reads and were therefore excluded. The only immune exposure information available for the cohort was CMV serostatus. When HLA alleles, especially DR and DQ, strongly co-occurred, TCR associations were difficult to assign to individual alleles. A further reported finding was that TCR beta sequences accurately predicted the HLA-A and HLA-B alleles for most subjects in the first cohort.

The cohort comprised hundreds of healthy bone marrow donors. All cohort members were sampled while nominally healthy, although unrecorded immune exposures were likely present. The donor was CMV seropositive and belonged to the group of more than 250 seropositive cohort members. A peripheral blood sample was provided by each donor, and peripheral blood mononuclear cells were used for TCR beta sequencing. The Qiagen DNeasy Blood Extraction Kit was used to extract genomic DNA from the blood cell samples. With regard to this clone: This receptor's antigen is unknown. No clone much larger than this one lies a single base away; base qualities are absent.

Sequences LNHDA (CDR1) and SQIVND (CDR2) are obtained from the germline V gene (reference sequence). From cysteine to phenylalanine, the CDR3 is 16 amino acids long. CDR3 DNA is the only sequence kept; it has 48 bases, read in frame from the first base. V is pared back by 3 bases and J by 0 bases, with 12 bases lying between the germline termini. The library came from the immunoSEQ multiplex PCR assay. A mixture of 60 forward primers for TCR Vbeta segments and 13 reverse primers for TCR Jbeta segments was used in the multiplex PCR. Amplification of the CDR3 region of rearranged TCR beta genes was performed with a multiplex PCR assay on genomic DNA. Amplified TCR beta libraries were sequenced as 87-base-pair reads on the Illumina HiSeq System. As for the authors' bioinformatics: A later analysis tallied roughly 76 million unique TCR beta chains across the 650 to 750 repertoires, and around 12 million of those chains were shared by two or more donors. To remove PCR and sequencing errors, raw reads were error-corrected and collapsed into unique sequences using a nearest-neighbor algorithm that merged closely related sequences. V, D and J gene segments were assigned by aligning CDR3 sequences to IMGT reference sequences. For a sequence to be retained, a match of at least six nucleotides to both a V gene segment and a J gene segment was required. Rearrangements were classified as productive when the CDR3 lacked stop codons and remained in frame with V and J, and all other rearrangements were classified as non-productive. Following IMGT convention, CDR3 was defined as the stretch from the second conserved V-encoded cysteine up to the conserved J-encoded phenylalanine. Sequences without an unambiguous match to a single V gene segment were excluded from the earlier analysis of almost 600 of the donors. An earlier analysis of 587 of the donors called V segments functional above 56.7% productive rearrangements and segregating when the between-donor standard deviation exceeded 5%. A statistical classification framework was developed to diagnose cytomegalovirus status using the catalog of TCR beta chain sequences. A later analysis assigned V and J genes by comparing TCR nucleotide sequences with IMGT/GENE-DB human TR gene sequences. In a later analysis, CDR3 sequences and most-parsimonious VDJ recombination scenarios were assigned using the TCRdist pipeline. In a later analysis, every TCR beta chain was defined by the combination of its CDR3 amino acid sequence and its V-gene family, and reads without a unique V-gene family were dropped. A later analysis removed several hundred highly shared, low-generation-probability nucleotide sequences to deal with suspected cross-contamination and a sequencing artifact. In a later analysis, a clonal expansion index for each public chain was calculated from normalized within-repertoire ranks of inferred template counts. Generation probabilities in a later analysis came from a VDJ recombination model fitted to out-of-frame rearrangements, and those results were checked against IGoR. A later analysis scored TCR-TCR, TCR-HLA and TCR-CMV co-occurrence with hypergeometric tests, applying a repertoire-size bias correction to TCR pairs. A later analysis estimated false discovery rates by permuting HLA or CMV assignments 20 times. A later analysis grouped co-occurring TCRs with DBSCAN, adding TCRdist sequence similarity when clustering within HLA-allele-positive subsets. For co-occurrence clustering, repertoires with fewer than 30,000 or more than 120,000 public chains were excluded, along with roughly 5 repertoires with anomalous nucleotide sharing. What TCRdb holds here is the immuneACCESS table cut down to in-frame rearrangements. Part of the clones is not present; checked against another copy, under half of the missing clones reflect an unresolved V gene, and the others are unexplained. V and J calls plus clone size are reproduced from that table; the DNA served to infer D and trimming. The sample table records 150,000 to 200,000 clones; 73% of these occur just once. Together, the top ten hold roughly 5.2% of the sample.

The sequence joins TRBV19 to TRBJ2-4; TRBD2 is a possible D gene, resting on 6 matching bases. This clonotype originated in a woman under 30 in good health and CMV-seropositive. Sequenced input: PBMCs. CDR3 sequence: CASSIGAGSAKNIQYF. The DNA sequence follows: TGTGCCAGTAGTATCGGTGCGGGATCAGCCAAAAACATTCAGTACTTC.